This section outlines one T cell receptor beta chain sequence together with its context. What it recognizes is unknown. This specimen belongs to a study of shared clonotypes between healthy human individuals. Study context: Each donor contributed plates that comprised three CD4 naive, three CD4 memory, two CD8 naive and one CD8 memory.

All donors were healthy HIV-negative adults lacking recent acute infections or vaccinations. Data came from immunoSEQ multiplex PCR; TCRdb stores just in-frame clones and leaves some out. The data show approximately 330,000 clones, around four fifths seen once. Study-wide results and limits: Sharing across four donors was highest in naive CD4 (roughly 5%) and lowest in memory CD8 (0.4%). Researchers sampled only blood; tissue repertoires likely differ.

The germline CDR1 and CDR2 sequences are SGHDN and FVKESK. V lost 1 base to trimming and J lost 10 bases, with 7 bases between them. This CDR3 is 11 amino acids long. Sequenced sample: memory CD4+ T cells sorted from blood. As to subset: CD45RA-negative fraction. The TCR originated in a man younger than 40 in good health. The chain couples TRBV14 to TRBJ1-2; no clear D. CDR3 sequence: CASSQGGDYTF. As DNA, the CDR3 is TGTGCCAGCAGCCAAGGCGGTGACTACACCTTC.